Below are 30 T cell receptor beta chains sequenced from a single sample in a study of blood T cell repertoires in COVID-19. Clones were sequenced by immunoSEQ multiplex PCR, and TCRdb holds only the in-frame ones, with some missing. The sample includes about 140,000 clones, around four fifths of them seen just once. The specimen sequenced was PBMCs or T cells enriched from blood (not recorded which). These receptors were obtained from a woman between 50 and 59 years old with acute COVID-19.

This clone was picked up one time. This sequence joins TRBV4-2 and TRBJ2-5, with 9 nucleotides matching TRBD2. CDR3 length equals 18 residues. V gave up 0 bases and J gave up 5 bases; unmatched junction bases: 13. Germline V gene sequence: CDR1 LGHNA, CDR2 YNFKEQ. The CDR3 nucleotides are TGTGCCAGCAGCCAAGATCTCCGTCCGGGGGCGGGAGGGGAGACCCAGTACTTC. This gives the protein CASSQDLRPGAGGETQYF.

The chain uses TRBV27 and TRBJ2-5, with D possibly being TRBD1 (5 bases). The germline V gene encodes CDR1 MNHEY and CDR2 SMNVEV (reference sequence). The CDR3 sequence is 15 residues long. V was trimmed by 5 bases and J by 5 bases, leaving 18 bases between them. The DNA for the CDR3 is TGTGCCAGCAGTCCACGCCTCACAGGAATGGAGACCCAGTACTTC. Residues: CASSPRLTGMETQYF.

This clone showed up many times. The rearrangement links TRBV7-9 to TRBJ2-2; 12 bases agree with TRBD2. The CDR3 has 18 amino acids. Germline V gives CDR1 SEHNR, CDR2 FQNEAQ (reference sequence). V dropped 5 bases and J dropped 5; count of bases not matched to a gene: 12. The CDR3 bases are TGTGCCAGCAGCCTACGACTAGGACTAGCGGGGAAAACCGGGGAGCTGTTTTTT. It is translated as CASSLRLGLAGKTGELFF.

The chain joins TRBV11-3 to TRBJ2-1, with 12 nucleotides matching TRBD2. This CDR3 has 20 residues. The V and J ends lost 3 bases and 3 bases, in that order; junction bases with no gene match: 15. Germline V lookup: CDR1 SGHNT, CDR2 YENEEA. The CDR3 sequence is CASSFTQASGREECYNEQFF. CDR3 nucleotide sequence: TGTGCCAGCAGCTTCACTCAAGCTAGCGGGAGGGAAGAATGCTACAATGAGCAGTTCTTC.

CDR3 protein: CASSILGNQPQHF. Here the CDR3 DNA reads TGTGCCAGTAGTATCCTCGGGAATCAGCCCCAGCATTTT. This sequence joins TRBV19 and TRBJ1-5; D not certain. V lost 3 bases and J 4 bases, leaving 7 bases between the germline ends. The CDR3 runs to 13 residues. Germline CDR1 and CDR2: LNHDA and SQIVND (reference sequence).

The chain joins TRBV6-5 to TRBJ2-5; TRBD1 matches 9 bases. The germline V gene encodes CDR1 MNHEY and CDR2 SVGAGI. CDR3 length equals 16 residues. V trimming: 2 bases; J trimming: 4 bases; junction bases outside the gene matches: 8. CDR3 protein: CASSYATGQGLETQYF. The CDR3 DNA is TGTGCCAGCAGTTACGCGACGGGACAGGGATTAGAGACCCAGTACTTC.

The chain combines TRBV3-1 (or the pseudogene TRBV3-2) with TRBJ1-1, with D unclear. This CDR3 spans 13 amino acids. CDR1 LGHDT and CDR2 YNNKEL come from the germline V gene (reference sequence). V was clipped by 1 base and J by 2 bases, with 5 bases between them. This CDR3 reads CASSQGGNTEAFF. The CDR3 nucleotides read TGTGCCAGCAGCCAAGGAGGAAACACTGAAGCTTTCTTT.

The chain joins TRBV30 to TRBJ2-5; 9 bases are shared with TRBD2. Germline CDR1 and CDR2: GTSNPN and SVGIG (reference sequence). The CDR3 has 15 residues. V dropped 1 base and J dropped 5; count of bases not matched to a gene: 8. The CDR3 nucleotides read TGTGCCTGGAGTGCCCTAGCGGGGACAAATGAGACCCAGTACTTC. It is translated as CAWSALAGTNETQYF.

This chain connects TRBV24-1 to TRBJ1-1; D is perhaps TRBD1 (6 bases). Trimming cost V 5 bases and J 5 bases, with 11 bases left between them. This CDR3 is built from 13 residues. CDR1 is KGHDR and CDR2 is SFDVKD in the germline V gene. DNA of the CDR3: TGTGCCACCAGTGGTCAGGGGAGTACTGAAGCTTTCTTT. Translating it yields CATSGQGSTEAFF.

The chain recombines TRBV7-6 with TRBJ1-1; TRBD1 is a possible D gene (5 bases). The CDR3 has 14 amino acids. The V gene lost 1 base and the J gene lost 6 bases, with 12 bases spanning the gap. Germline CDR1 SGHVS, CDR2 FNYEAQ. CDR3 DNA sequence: TGTGCCAGCAGCTTAGTCCCTCAGGGCCCTGAAGCTTTCTTT. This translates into CASSLVPQGPEAFF.

The CDR3 sequence is CASSLIRGRAGNEQFF. In nucleotides, the CDR3 is TGTGCCAGCAGCTTAATAAGGGGGAGGGCCGGAAATGAGCAGTTCTTC. The chain joins TRBV11-2 to TRBJ2-1, with a possible D match to TRBD2 (7 bases). Deletions cut 2 bases from V and 7 bases from J, with 18 bases between. Looked up from germline, CDR1 is SGHAT and CDR2 is FQNNGV. The CDR3 covers 16 residues.

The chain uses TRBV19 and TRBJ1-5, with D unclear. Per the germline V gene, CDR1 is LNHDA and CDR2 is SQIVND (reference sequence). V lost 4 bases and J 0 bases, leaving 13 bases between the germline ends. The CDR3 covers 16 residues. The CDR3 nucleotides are TGTGCCAGTAGTACCCGACTGACTCATAGCAATCAGCCCCAGCATTTT. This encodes CASSTRLTHSNQPQHF.

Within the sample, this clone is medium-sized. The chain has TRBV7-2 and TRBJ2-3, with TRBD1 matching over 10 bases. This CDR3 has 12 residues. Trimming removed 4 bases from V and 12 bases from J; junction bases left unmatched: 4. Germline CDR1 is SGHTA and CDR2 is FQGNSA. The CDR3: CASSWTGGNQYF. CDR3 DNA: TGTGCCAGCAGCTGGACAGGGGGGAACCAGTATTTT.

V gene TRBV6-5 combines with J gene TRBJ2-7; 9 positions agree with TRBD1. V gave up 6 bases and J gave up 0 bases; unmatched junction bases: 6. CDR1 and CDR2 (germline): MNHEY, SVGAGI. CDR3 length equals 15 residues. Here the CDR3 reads CASRAGTGISYEQYF. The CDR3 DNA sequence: TGTGCCAGCAGAGCCGGGACAGGGATCTCCTACGAGCAGTACTTC.

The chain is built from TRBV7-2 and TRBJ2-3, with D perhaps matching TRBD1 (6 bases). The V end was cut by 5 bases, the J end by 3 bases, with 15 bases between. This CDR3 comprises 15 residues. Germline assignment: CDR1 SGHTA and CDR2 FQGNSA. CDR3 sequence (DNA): TGTGCCAGCAGCCCAGGGGCGGTGTGGACAGATACGCAGTATTTT. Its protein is CASSPGAVWTDTQYF.

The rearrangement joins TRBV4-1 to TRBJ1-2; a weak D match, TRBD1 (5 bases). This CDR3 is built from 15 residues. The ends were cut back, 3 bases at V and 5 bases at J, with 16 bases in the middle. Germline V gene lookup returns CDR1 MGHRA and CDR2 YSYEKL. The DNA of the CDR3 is TGCGCCAGCAGCCAGGGCGGGGCCTCGGGGTATGGCTACACCTTC. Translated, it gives CASSQGGASGYGYTF.

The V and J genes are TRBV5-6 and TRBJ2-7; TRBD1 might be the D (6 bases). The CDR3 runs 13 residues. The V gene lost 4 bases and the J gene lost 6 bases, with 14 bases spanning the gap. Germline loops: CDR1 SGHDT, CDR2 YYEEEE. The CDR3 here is CASSEGGSGEQYF. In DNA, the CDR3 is TGTGCCAGCAGCGAAGGGGGTTCCGGCGAGCAGTACTTC. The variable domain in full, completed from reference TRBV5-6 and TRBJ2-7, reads DAGVTQSPTHLIKTRGQQVTLRCSPKSGHDTVSWYQQALGQGPQFIFQYYEEEERQRGNFPDRFSGHQFPNYSSELNVNALLLGDSALYLCASSEGGSGEQYFGPGTRLTVT.

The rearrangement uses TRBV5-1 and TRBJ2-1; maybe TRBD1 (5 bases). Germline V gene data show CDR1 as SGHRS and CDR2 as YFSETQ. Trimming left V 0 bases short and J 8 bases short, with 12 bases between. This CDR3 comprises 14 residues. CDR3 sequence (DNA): TGCGCCAGCAGCTTGGGGGCAGGGTCGGATGAGCAGTTCTTC. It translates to CASSLGAGSDEQFF.

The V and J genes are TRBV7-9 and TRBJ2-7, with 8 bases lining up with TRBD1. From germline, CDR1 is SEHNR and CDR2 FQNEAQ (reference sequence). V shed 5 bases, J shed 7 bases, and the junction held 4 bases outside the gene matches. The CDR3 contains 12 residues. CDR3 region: CASSATGDEQYF. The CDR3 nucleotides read TGTGCCAGCAGCGCGACAGGGGATGAGCAGTACTTC.

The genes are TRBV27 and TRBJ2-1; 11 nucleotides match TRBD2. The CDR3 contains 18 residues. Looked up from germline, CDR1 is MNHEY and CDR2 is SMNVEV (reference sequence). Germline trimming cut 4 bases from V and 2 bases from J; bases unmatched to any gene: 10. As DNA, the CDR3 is TGTGCCAGCAGTTCTAGATACACACTAGCGGGAGCCTACAATGAGCAGTTCTTC. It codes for CASSSRYTLAGAYNEQFF.

CDR3 coding DNA: TGTGCCAGTAGTATACTCGGGAGGAACACTGAAGCTTTCTTT. This sequence encodes CASSILGRNTEAFF. The chain combines TRBV19 with TRBJ1-1; no clear D. This CDR3 has 14 residues. V lost 2 bases and J lost 1, with 8 bases in between. Germline V gives CDR1 LNHDA, CDR2 SQIVND (reference sequence).

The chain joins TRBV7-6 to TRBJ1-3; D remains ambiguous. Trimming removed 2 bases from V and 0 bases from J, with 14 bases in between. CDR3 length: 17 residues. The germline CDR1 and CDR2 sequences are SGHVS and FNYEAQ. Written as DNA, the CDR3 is TGTGCCAGCAGCTTACAAGGTAGACTGATCTCTGGAAACACCATATATTTT. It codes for CASSLQGRLISGNTIYF.

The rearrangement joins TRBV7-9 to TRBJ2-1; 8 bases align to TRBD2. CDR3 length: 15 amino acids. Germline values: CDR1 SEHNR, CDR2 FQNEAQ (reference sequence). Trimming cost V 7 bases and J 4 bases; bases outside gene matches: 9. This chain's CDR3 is CASTIGASGYNEQFF. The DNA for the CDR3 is TGTGCCAGCACCATAGGGGCTAGCGGGTACAATGAGCAGTTCTTC. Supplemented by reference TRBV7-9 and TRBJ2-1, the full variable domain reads DTGVSQNPRHKITKRGQNVTFRCDPISEHNRLYWYRQTLGQGPEFLTYFQNEAQLEKSRLLSDRFSAERPKGSFSTLEIQRTEQGDSAMYLCASTIGASGYNEQFFGPGTRLTVL.

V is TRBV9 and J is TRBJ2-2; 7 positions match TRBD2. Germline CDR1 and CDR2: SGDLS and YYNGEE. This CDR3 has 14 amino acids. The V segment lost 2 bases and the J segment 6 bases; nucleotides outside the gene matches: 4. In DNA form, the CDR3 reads TGTGCCAGCAGCGTGGGGGGGACGCCCGGGGAGCTGTTTTTT. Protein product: CASSVGGTPGELFF.

CDR3 in amino acids: CASSESSRGSQPQHF. DNA of the CDR3: TGCGCCAGCAGTGAGTCCAGCAGGGGGAGTCAGCCCCAGCATTTT. This chain uses TRBV10-2 with TRBJ1-5; 7 positions agree with TRBD1. V trimming: 0 bases; J trimming: 6 bases; junction bases outside the gene matches: 5. This CDR3 is built from 15 residues. The germline gives CDR1 WSHSY, CDR2 SAAADI.

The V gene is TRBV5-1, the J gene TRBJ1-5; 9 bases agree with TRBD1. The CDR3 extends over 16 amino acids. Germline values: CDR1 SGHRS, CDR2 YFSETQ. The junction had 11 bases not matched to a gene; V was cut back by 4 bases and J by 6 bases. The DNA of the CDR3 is TGCGCCAGCAGCCCGGGGACAGGGATAGATGTTCAGCCCCAGCATTTT. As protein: CASSPGTGIDVQPQHF.

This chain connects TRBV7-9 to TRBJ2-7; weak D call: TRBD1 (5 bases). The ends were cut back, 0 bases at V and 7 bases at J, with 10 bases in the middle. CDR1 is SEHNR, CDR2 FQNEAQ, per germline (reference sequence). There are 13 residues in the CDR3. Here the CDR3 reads CASSLANPGEQYF. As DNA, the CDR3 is TGTGCCAGCAGCTTAGCGAACCCAGGGGAGCAGTACTTC.

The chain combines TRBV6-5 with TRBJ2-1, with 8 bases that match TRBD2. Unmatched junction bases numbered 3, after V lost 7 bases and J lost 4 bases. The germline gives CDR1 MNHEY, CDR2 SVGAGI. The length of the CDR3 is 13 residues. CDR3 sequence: CASTSGHYNEQFF. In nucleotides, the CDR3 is TGTGCCAGCACTAGCGGGCATTACAATGAGCAGTTCTTC.

The CDR3 DNA is TGTGCCAGCAGCCAAGATTTGGCCAGTGGGAGCAAAAACATTCAGTACTTC. It codes for CASSQDLASGSKNIQYF. The gene calls are TRBV3-1 (or the pseudogene TRBV3-2) and TRBJ2-4; D possibly corresponds to TRBD2 (5 bases). Germline V gives CDR1 LGHDT, CDR2 YNNKEL (reference sequence). CDR3 size: 17 residues. V gave up 0 bases and J gave up 3 bases, with 15 bases separating them.

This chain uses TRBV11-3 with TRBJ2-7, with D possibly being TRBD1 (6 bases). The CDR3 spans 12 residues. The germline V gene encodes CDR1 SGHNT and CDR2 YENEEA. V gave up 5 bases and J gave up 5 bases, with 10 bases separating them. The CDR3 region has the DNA TGTGCCAGCAGCGCCCACAGGGACGAGCAGTACTTC. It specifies CASSAHRDEQYF.